This T cell receptor beta chain stems from a study of vaccination and CD4 T cells after COVID-19. Overall study context: Post-COVID specimens were obtained a median approximately 99 days after diagnosis (range 35 to 161). Each control was exposed to a CEFX pool, an HIV-1 Nef pool, or no peptide at all.

About this clonotype itself: What it binds is not known.

The Oncomine TCR Beta short-read assay sequenced DNA from cultured CD4+ T cells. Each CDR3 protein gets one entry after TCRdb re-called the PCR reads with MiXCR. This table has some 21,000 distinct CDR3 sequences, roughly 50% appearing once. Regarding treatment: approximately 10-day PBMC culture with coronavirus spike peptide pools or control peptides (ViraFEST assay). Under the ViraFEST approach, antigen-specific T cells were expanded with peptide pools and TCRs subsequently sequenced. A half-volume replacement of the medium with fresh IL-2 medium was performed on days 3 and 7. Trimming removed 5 bases from V and 0 bases from J, with 8 bases in between. The CDR3 sequence is 13 residues long. Looked up from germline, CDR1 is GTSNPN and CDR2 is SVGIG (reference sequence).

The rearrangement uses TRBV30 and TRBJ1-5; a possible D gene is TRBD1 (5 bases). Source material: CD4+ T cells from blood, cultured in vitro. The receptor was derived from a human donor who had recovered from COVID-19. CDR3 in DNA: TGTGCCTGGGGGACCCATAGCAATCAGCCCCAGCATTTT. Translating gives CAWGTHSNQPQHF.